This T cell receptor beta chain was documented in a study of cytomegalovirus exposure and HLA in healthy donors. 60 Vbeta and 13 Jbeta primers were used in PCR. TCRdb's copy holds only in-frame clones and misses some; the assay was immunoSEQ multiplex PCR. The table has about 67,000 clones, 75% to 90% seen once. Regarding the study as a whole: Reported performance of the classifier showed diagnosis of cytomegalovirus status with high specificity and sensitivity.

Worth noting for this clone: Its target is unknown.

Germline CDR1 reads LNHNV; CDR2 reads YYDKDF (reference sequence). The CDR3 sequence is 15 residues long. V lost 0 bases, J lost 4 bases, and 5 bases stayed unmatched. The chain has TRBV15 and TRBJ1-1; TRBD1 agrees at 7 bases. Sequenced: PBMCs. This clonotype originated in a woman aged 25-40 years in good health and CMV-seropositive. As DNA, the CDR3 is TGTGCCACCAGCAGAGAAGGCAGGGGGAGCACTGAAGCTTTCTTT. This gives the protein CATSREGRGSTEAFF.